The 20 T cell receptor beta chains listed next were all sequenced from one sample in a study of blood T cells in healthy people across ages. Primers used in a second PCR of about 7 to 12 cycles were a sample-barcoded 5' primer and a J-beta primer mix. TCRdb re-derived calls from the 5' RACE reads in MiXCR, one entry per CDR3 protein. This table has 590,000 or so distinct CDR3 sequences, about 28% appearing once. Sequencing input: blood. Receptors were obtained from a woman aged 80 or over in good health.

J is TRBJ2-4 and V is TRBV5-8, with 10 positions matching TRBD2. TRBJ2-7 matches the DNA end more closely, so the J call is doubtful. The CDR3 contains 14 residues. Germline values: CDR1 SGHTS, CDR2 YDEGEE. The CDR3 sequence is CASRIAGGKDEQYF. CDR3 coding DNA: TGTGCCAGCAGGATAGCGGGGGGCAAGGACGAGCAGTACTTC.

Details on this clonotype: This may come from a read error, since a much larger clone is one base off. The chain has TRBV6-1 and TRBJ1-6, with D possibly being TRBD1 (6 bases). This CDR3 has 13 amino acids. Looked up from germline, CDR1 is MNHNS and CDR2 is SASEGT. CDR3 loop: CASSEDSIGPPHF. CDR3 nucleotides: TGTGCCAGCAGTGAGGACAGTATCGGACCCCCCCACTTT.

This clonotype was observed at least ten times. This chain connects TRBV7-8 to TRBJ1-1; D not resolved. Germline lookup yields CDR1 SGHVS and CDR2 FQNEAQ. There are 14 residues in the CDR3. V was cut by 5 bases and J by 4 bases, with 14 bases left in between. The CDR3 here is CASSPRWDSTEAFF. The CDR3 nucleotides read TGTGCCAGCAGCCCGAGGTGGGATTCCACTGAAGCTTTCTTT.

The chain uses TRBV6-5 and TRBJ2-7, with D perhaps matching TRBD1 (6 bases). The CDR3 length is 15 residues. Germline V gives CDR1 MNHEY, CDR2 SVGAGI. V shed 5 bases and J shed 4 bases, with 18 bases lying between them. CDR3 sequence: CASSETGPPGYEQYF. CDR3 coding DNA: TGTGCCAGCAGTGAGACAGGTCCCCCGGGATACGAGCAGTACTTC.

To note about this clonotype: This may stem from a read error, because a much larger clone lies one nucleotide away. J is TRBJ2-5 and V is TRBV4-3; D is undetermined. CDR3 length: 13 amino acids. Germline values: CDR1 LGHNA, CDR2 YSLEER. CDR3 bases: TGCACCAGCAACCCCAGACCCACTGGAAAGCAGTACTTC. It translates to CTSNPRPTGKQYF.

This clonotype was picked up many times. V usage is TRBV7-9 and J usage is TRBJ2-7, with a possible D match to TRBD2 (6 bases). Germline V gene data show CDR1 as SEHNR and CDR2 as FQNEAQ (reference sequence). V gave up 1 base and J gave up 7 bases, with 11 bases separating them. This CDR3 region has 13 residues. CDR3 protein: CASSLEGRREQYF. The CDR3 DNA reads as TGTGCCAGCAGCTTAGAAGGGAGGAGGGAGCAGTACTTC.

This clonotype has only a few counts. This sequence joins TRBV28 and TRBJ1-1; 7 bases are shared with TRBD1. CDR3 size: 12 residues. J gave up 11 bases and V 2 bases, and 5 bases lay outside the gene matches. The germline V gene has CDR1 MDHEN and CDR2 SYDVKM. The CDR3 coding sequence is TGTGCCAGCAGTTTACTAGGGGGCTCGGCTTTCTTT. It codes for CASSLLGGSAFF. Drawing the rest from reference TRBV28 and TRBJ1-1, the complete variable domain is DVKVTQSSRYLVKRTGEKVFLECVQDMDHENMFWYRQDPGLGLRLIYFSYDVKMKEKGDIPEGYSVSREKKERFSLILESASTNQTSMYLCASSLLGGSAFFGQGTRLTVV.

This clonotype has only a few counts. V gene TRBV6-1 combines with J gene TRBJ1-2; TRBD1 agrees at 8 bases. J gave up 3 bases and V 8 bases, and 8 bases lay outside the gene matches. Germline lookup yields CDR1 MNHNS and CDR2 SASEGT. CDR3 length: 14 residues. CDR3 DNA: TGTGCCAGCGACTTCGGACAGGGACACTATGGCTACACCTTC. This gives the protein CASDFGQGHYGYTF.

This clonotype was observed at least ten times. The J gene is TRBJ1-2, the V gene TRBV9, with 9 bases fitting TRBD1. Germline lookup yields CDR1 SGDLS and CDR2 YYNGEE. The V gene end was trimmed by 0 bases and the J gene end by 4 bases; junction bases not matched to a gene: 4. CDR3 size: 15 residues. CDR3 sequence (DNA): TGTGCCAGCAGCGTAGGGGGACAGGGACTCTATGGCTACACCTTC. Residues: CASSVGGQGLYGYTF.

At least ten counts were recorded for this clonotype. The chain links TRBV20-1 to TRBJ2-7; D call uncertain. Trimming took off 3 bases at V and 1 base at J, with 16 bases between the two ends. CDR3 length: 15 amino acids. CDR1 is DFQATT, CDR2 SNEGSKA, per germline (reference sequence). CDR3 nucleotide sequence: TGCAGTGCTAGTGGTTTTAGTCAGTTATCCTACGAGCAGTACTTC. Protein sequence: CSASGFSQLSYEQYF.

This clonotype has ten or more counts. The chain uses TRBV4-2 and TRBJ2-4; D is tentatively TRBD1 or TRBD2 (5 bases each). The germline V gene encodes CDR1 LGHNA and CDR2 YNFKEQ. This CDR3 contains 15 residues. V was shortened by 4 bases and J by 6 bases, with 16 bases between the two germline ends. CDR3 bases: TGTGCCAGCAGCCCCCACCGGGACGCATCAAACATTCAGTACTTC. Translating gives CASSPHRDASNIQYF.

This clonotype was observed once. Just one base apart from a much larger clone, this may be a read error. The V call is TRBV9, the J call TRBJ2-3; 13 nucleotides line up with TRBD2. CDR1 and CDR2 (germline): SGDLS, YYNGEE. This CDR3 has 17 amino acids. The CDR3 sequence is CASSARTSGGSTDTLYF. The CDR3 region has the DNA TGTGCCAGCAGCGCCCGGACTAGCGGGGGTAGCACAGATACGCTGTATTTT.

With regard to this clonotype: With a much larger clone just one base away, this may be a read error. This chain links TRBV5-1 with TRBJ1-2, with D perhaps TRBD1 (5 bases). Germline assignment: CDR1 SGHRS and CDR2 YFSETQ. This CDR3 has 15 amino acids. The CDR3 spells CASSPTGVLNYGHTF. The CDR3 bases are TGCGCCAGCAGCCCCACAGGCGTTCTTAACTATGGCCACACCTTC. Full variable domain (remainder filled in from reference TRBV5-1 and TRBJ1-2): KAGVTQTPRYLIKTRGQQVTLSCSPISGHRSVSWYQQTPGQGLQFLFEYFSETQRNKGNFPGRFSGRQFSNSRSEMNVSTLELGDSALYLCASSPTGVLNYGHTFGSGTRLTVV.

The chain uses TRBV5-1 and TRBJ1-5; 7 bases map to TRBD1. The CDR3 totals 14 residues. Losses at the gene ends were 2 bases for V and 9 bases for J; bases not matched to a gene: 8. CDR1 SGHRS and CDR2 YFSETQ come from the germline V gene. The CDR3 bases are TGCGCCAGCAGCTTAACAGGGGCCTCACGGCCCCAGCATTTT. Translated, it gives CASSLTGASRPQHF. Full variable domain (remainder filled in from reference TRBV5-1 and TRBJ1-5): KAGVTQTPRYLIKTRGQQVTLSCSPISGHRSVSWYQQTPGQGLQFLFEYFSETQRNKGNFPGRFSGRQFSNSRSEMNVSTLELGDSALYLCASSLTGASRPQHFGDGTRLSIL.

A note on this clonotype: This may come from a read error, since a much larger clone is one base off. This chain links TRBV30 with TRBJ2-5, with D possibly TRBD1 on 6 matching bases. Germline V gene sequence: CDR1 GTSNPN, CDR2 SVGIG (reference sequence). The ends were cut back, 4 bases at V and 11 bases at J, with 17 bases in the middle. This CDR3 region has 12 residues. CDR3 loop: CAWNFLRGEQYF. CDR3 in DNA: TGTGCCTGGAACTTCCTCAGGGGTGAGCAGTACTTC.

Notes on this clonotype: A clone one base away is much larger, so this may be a read error. This chain joins TRBV28 and TRBJ2-1; 7 bases are shared with TRBD2. CDR1 is MDHEN, CDR2 SYDVKM, per germline. Trimming at V came to 5 bases and at J to 10 bases, leaving 14 bases not matched to a gene. The CDR3 has 15 amino acids. In nucleotides, the CDR3 is TGTGCCAGCAGTCTCCTGGGGGGGAGCTCCTACGAGCAGTTCTTC. Its protein is CASSLLGGSSYEQFF.

This clonotype was seen repeatedly, ten times or more. The rearrangement links TRBV20-1 to TRBJ2-1, with D hard to call. Germline lookup yields CDR1 DFQATT and CDR2 SNEGSKA (reference sequence). CDR3 length: 13 residues. V lost 3 bases to trimming and J lost 1 base, with 7 bases between them. Here the CDR3 DNA reads TGCAGTGCTAGGTGGCGTTCCTACAATGAGCAGTTCTTC. Residues: CSARWRSYNEQFF.

The V and J genes are TRBV3-1 and TRBJ1-2; 7 bases map to TRBD1. CDR3 size: 15 residues. Germline V lookup: CDR1 LGHDT, CDR2 YNNKEL (reference sequence). Trimming removed 3 bases from V and 2 bases from J; junction bases left unmatched: 6. CDR3 loop: CASSHHGDRNYGYTF. CDR3 sequence (DNA): TGTGCCAGCAGCCACCATGGGGACAGAAACTATGGCTACACCTTC.

J is TRBJ2-7 and V is TRBV28, with no clear D. Near its end, the DNA agrees better with TRBJ2-4, so the J call may be wrong. The CDR3 has 14 amino acids. CDR1 is MDHEN, CDR2 SYDVKM, per germline. CDR3 bases: TGTGCCACAGGCGGTATACTAGCCAAAAACATTCAGTACTTC. Translated, it gives CATGGILAKNIQYF.

As regards this clonotype: A much larger clone differs from this one at a single base, so this may be a read error. V usage is TRBV4-1 and J usage is TRBJ2-1; 8 nucleotides line up with TRBD2. This CDR3 comprises 17 residues. The germline V gene has CDR1 MGHRA and CDR2 YSYEKL. The CDR3, as DNA: TGCGCCAGCAGCCGAGATATAGCGGGGTCCTCCTGCAATGAGCAGTTCTTC. It yields the protein CASSRDIAGSSCNEQFF.